Presented here are 5 T cell receptor beta chains from one specimen sequenced in a study of Graves' ophthalmopathy and Graves' hyperthyroidism. As the template, RNA transcripts were used to amplify TCR beta CDR3 regions. Second-round multiplex PCR followed a first-round RT-PCR using HTBI primers. TCRdb fed the multiplex PCR reads into MiXCR, producing one record per CDR3 protein. Here the sample spans roughly 1.1 million distinct CDR3 sequences, about two fifths being singletons. Sequenced: peripheral blood or thyroid tissue (not recorded which). All receptors derive from an adult man with Graves' hyperthyroidism.

About this clonotype: It may be a read error: a sequence one base away is much more abundant. The chain joins TRBV20-1 to TRBJ1-1; D is undetermined. Trimming stripped 8 bases from V and 5 bases from J, with 18 bases between. The germline CDR1 and CDR2 sequences are DFQATT and SNEGSKA (reference sequence). There are 13 residues in the CDR3. CDR3 in DNA: TGCAGTTCTAACTTACATACACGGACTGAAGCTTTCTTT. Its translation is CSSNLHTRTEAFF.

This clonotype has ten or more counts. The gene calls are TRBV7-2 and TRBJ2-7; D is undetermined. This CDR3 is built from 12 residues. V was pared by 6 bases and J by 3 bases, with 9 bases between. Germline CDR1 reads SGHTA; CDR2 reads FQGNSA. CDR3 in amino acids: CASSFWGYEQYF. Here the CDR3 DNA reads TGTGCCAGCAGTTTTTGGGGCTACGAGCAGTACTTC.

This clonotype was observed many times. The chain couples TRBV5-6 to TRBJ1-6; possible D gene TRBD1, 6 bases. The V and J ends lost 3 bases and 8 bases respectively, with 18 bases between them. The CDR3 has 16 residues. Germline CDR1 is SGHDT and CDR2 is YYEEEE. The DNA of the CDR3 is TGTGCCAGCAGCTCACGTACAGGGCGCCAGGATTCACCCCTCCACTTT. Residues: CASSSRTGRQDSPLHF.

There are a few counts of this clonotype. Because the CDR3's place on the DNA is in doubt, the DNA is left out and the CDR3 is given as listed by TCRdb. The V gene is TRBV7-3, the J gene TRBJ1-1; the D call of TRBD1 is as the table states it, not checked on the DNA. CDR1 SGHTA and CDR2 FQGTGA come from the germline V gene. The CDR3 length equals 15 residues, ends included. The CDR3 loop is CASTSGQGRWTEAFF.

This clonotype was detected many times. Here the CDR3 reads CASSPPGGLQRQETQYF. The CDR3 coding sequence is TGTGCCAGCAGCCCGCCCGGAGGGCTGCAGCGCCAAGAGACCCAGTACTTC. The chain is built from TRBV7-2 and TRBJ2-5, with D perhaps TRBD2 (6 bases). Between the trimmed V and J ends, which lost 5 bases and 1 base, there was a span of 20 bases. Germline V gene sequence: CDR1 SGHTA, CDR2 FQGNSA. CDR3 length: 17 amino acids.